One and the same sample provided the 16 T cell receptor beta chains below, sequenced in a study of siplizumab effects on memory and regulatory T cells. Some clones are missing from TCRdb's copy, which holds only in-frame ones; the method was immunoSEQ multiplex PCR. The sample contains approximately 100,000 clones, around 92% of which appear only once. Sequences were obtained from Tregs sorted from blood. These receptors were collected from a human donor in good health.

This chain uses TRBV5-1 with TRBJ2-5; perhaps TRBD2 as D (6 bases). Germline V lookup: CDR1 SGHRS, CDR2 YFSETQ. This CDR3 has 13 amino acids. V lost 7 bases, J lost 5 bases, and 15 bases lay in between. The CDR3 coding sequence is TGCGCCAGCGCACCGTTGCGGGGCGAGACCCAGTACTTC. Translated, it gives CASAPLRGETQYF.

CDR3 nucleotides: TGTGCCAGCAGTTACGGCGGGGAGCTGTTTTTT. Protein sequence: CASSYGGELFF. The V and J genes are TRBV6-6 and TRBJ2-2; D is unresolved. Trimming pared 2 bases from V and 7 bases from J, leaving 2 bases between. The CDR3 contains 11 residues. Germline CDR1 and CDR2: MNHNY and SVGAGI (reference sequence).

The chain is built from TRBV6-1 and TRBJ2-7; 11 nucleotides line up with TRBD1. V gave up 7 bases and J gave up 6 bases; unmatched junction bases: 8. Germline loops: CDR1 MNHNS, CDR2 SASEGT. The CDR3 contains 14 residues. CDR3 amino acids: CASNRGQGAFEQYF. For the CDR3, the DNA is TGTGCCAGCAATCGAGGACAGGGGGCATTCGAGCAGTACTTC.

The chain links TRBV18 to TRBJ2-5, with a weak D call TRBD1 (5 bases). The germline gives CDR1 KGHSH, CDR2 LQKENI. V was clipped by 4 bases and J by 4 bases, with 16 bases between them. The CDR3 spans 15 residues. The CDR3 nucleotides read TGTGCCAGCTCACTAGTTGAAGGGGTGAGAGAGACCCAGTACTTC. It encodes CASSLVEGVRETQYF.

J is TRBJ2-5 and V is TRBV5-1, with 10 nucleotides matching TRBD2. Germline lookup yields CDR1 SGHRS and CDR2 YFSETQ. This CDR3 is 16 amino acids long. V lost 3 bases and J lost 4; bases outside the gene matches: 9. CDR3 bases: TGCGCCAGCAGCTCCGGACTAGCGGTAACGCGAGAGACCCAGTACTTC. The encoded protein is CASSSGLAVTRETQYF.

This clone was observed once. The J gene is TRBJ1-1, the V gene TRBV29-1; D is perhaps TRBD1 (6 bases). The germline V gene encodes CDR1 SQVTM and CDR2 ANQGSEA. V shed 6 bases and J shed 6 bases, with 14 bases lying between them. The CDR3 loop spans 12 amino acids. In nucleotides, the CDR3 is TGCAGCGTCCGAGAAACAGGGTCTGAAGCTTTCTTT. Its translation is CSVRETGSEAFF.

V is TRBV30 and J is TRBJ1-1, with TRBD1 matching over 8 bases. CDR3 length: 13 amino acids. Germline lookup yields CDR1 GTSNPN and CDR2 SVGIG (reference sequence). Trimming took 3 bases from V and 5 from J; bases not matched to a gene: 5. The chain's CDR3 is CAWRYRGWTEAFF. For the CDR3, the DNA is TGTGCCTGGAGGTACAGGGGGTGGACTGAAGCTTTCTTT.

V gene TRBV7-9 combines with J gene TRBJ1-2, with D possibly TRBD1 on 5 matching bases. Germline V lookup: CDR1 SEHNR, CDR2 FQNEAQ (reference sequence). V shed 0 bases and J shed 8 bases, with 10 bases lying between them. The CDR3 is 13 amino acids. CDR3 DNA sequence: TGTGCCAGCAGCTTAGCCACAAGGGACGGCTACACCTTC. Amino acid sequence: CASSLATRDGYTF.

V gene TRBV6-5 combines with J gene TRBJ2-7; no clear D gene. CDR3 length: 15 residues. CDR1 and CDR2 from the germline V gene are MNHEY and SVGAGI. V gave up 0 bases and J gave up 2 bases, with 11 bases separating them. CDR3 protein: CASSYSRGQAYEQYF. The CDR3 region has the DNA TGTGCCAGCAGTTACTCGCGCGGCCAGGCCTACGAGCAGTACTTC.

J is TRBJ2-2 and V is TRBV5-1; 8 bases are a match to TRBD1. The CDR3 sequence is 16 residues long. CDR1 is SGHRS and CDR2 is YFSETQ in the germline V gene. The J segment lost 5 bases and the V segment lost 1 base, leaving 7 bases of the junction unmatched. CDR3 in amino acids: CASSLQGAARTGELFF. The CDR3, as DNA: TGCGCCAGCAGCTTGCAGGGGGCGGCCAGAACCGGGGAGCTGTTTTTT.

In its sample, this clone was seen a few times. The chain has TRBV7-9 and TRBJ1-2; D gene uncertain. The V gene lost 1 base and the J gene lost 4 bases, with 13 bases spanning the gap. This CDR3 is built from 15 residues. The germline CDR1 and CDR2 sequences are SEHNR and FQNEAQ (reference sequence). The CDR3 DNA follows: TGTGCCAGCAGCTTAGGCCAAGTCGGAGGCTATGGCTACACCTTC. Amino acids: CASSLGQVGGYGYTF.

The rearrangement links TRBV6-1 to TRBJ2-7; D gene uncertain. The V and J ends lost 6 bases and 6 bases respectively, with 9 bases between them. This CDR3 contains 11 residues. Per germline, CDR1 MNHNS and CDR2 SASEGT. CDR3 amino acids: CASSSNLEQYF. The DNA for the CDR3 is TGTGCCAGCAGCAGTAACCTCGAGCAGTACTTC.

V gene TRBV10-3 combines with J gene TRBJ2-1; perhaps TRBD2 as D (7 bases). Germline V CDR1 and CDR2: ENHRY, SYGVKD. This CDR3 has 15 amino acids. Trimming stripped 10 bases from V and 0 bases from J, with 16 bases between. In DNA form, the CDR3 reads TGTGCCACTAACCGGGGAGGGGGCTCCTACAATGAGCAGTTCTTC. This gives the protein CATNRGGGSYNEQFF.

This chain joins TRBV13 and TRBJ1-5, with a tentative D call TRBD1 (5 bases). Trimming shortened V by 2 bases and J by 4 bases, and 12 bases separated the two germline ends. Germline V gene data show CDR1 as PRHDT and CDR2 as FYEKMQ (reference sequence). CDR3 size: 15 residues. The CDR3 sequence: CASSLSGGVNQPQHF. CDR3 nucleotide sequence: TGTGCCAGCAGCTTAAGCGGGGGGGTAAATCAGCCCCAGCATTTT.

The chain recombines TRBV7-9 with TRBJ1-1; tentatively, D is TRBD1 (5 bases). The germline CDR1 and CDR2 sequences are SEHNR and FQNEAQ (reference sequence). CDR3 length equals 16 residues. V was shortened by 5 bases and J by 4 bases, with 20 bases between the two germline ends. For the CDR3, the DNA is TGTGCCAGCAGCCTCCGGGACCCCCTATCGGGCACTGAAGCTTTCTTT. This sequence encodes CASSLRDPLSGTEAFF.

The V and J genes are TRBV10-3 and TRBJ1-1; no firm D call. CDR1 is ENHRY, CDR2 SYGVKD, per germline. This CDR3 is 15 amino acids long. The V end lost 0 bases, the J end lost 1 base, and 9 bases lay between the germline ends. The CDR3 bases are TGTGCCATCAGTGAGTCTTGGCAGCCGAACACTGAAGCTTTCTTT. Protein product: CAISESWQPNTEAFF.